Listed below are T cell receptor beta chains from one sample, sequenced in a study of cytomegalovirus exposure and HLA in healthy donors. Measured with immunoSEQ multiplex PCR; TCRdb has only the in-frame clones, and not every one. The table includes 110,000 or so clones, about 64% detected once. Source material: PBMCs. The receptors come from a man aged 18-30 years in good health and CMV-seropositive. Each CDR3 is given with its conserved first and last residue. The D gene is left open where the match is weak. Expanded clones are given a class, and other clones once, few, many or no size at all.

V	size	J	D	CDR3	DNA
TRBV7-9	.	TRBJ1-4	.	CASSLDPSTREKLFF	TGTGCCAGCAGCTTAGACCCTAGCACACGTGAAAAACTGTTTTTT
TRBV21-1	.	TRBJ1-3	.	CASSKERGGIRDSSGNTIYF	TGTGCCAGCAGCAAAGAACGAGGGGGGATCCGGGACAGCTCTGGAAACACCATATATTTT
TRBV6-6	.	TRBJ2-7	.	CASRDPGSQYF	TGTGCCAGCAGGGATCCAGGGTCGCAGTACTTC
TRBV28	.	TRBJ2-3	TRBD2	CASSWSTSGGTDTQYF	TGTGCCAGCAGTTGGTCGACTAGCGGGGGGACAGATACGCAGTATTTT
TRBV5-4	few	TRBJ2-3	.	CASSLVPYTDTQYF	TGTGCCAGCAGCTTGGTACCCTACACAGATACGCAGTATTTT
TRBV4-2	once	TRBJ1-1	.	CASSQERDTSPLNTEAFF	TGTGCCAGCAGCCAAGAACGGGACACCAGCCCTCTGAACACTGAAGCTTTCTTT
TRBV19	.	TRBJ1-5	TRBD1	CASSIRTGINQPQHF	TGTGCCAGTAGTATCCGGACAGGGATCAATCAGCCCCAGCATTTT
TRBV21-1	.	TRBJ2-2	.	CASSESEGELFF	TGTGCCAGCTCAGAGAGCGAGGGGGAGCTGTTTTTT
TRBV28	.	TRBJ1-2	.	CASREGRGYGYTF	TGTGCCAGCAGGGAGGGGAGGGGTTATGGCTACACCTTC
TRBV13	.	TRBJ2-7	TRBD1	CASSPPQGADEQYF	TGTGCCAGCAGCCCGCCGCAGGGGGCGGACGAGCAGTACTTC
TRBV9	once	TRBJ2-5	TRBD2	CASSGSGGPGETQYF	TGTGCCAGCAGCGGCAGCGGGGGGCCGGGGGAGACCCAGTACTTC
TRBV5-1	.	TRBJ2-4	.	CASSLGGLSGPARQYF	TGCGCCAGCAGCTTGGGTGGGTTGAGCGGGCCTGCTCGTCAGTACTTC
TRBV28	.	TRBJ1-1	.	CASSFPGVVRNTEAFF	TGTGCCAGCAGTTTCCCCGGGGTAGTACGGAACACTGAAGCTTTCTTT
TRBV6-1	.	TRBJ1-5	.	CASSLRVGNQPQHF	TGTGCCAGCAGCCTCAGGGTAGGCAATCAGCCCCAGCATTTT
TRBV10-3	.	TRBJ2-7	TRBD1	CAISEPGTGGREQYF	TGTGCCATCAGTGAGCCCGGGACAGGGGGGCGAGAGCAGTACTTC
TRBV4-1	few	TRBJ1-1	.	CASSREEQGNTEAFF	TGCGCCAGCAGCCGAGAGGAACAGGGAAACACTGAAGCTTTCTTT
TRBV2	.	TRBJ1-2	TRBD1	CASSPQQGNYGYTF	TGTGCCAGCAGCCCTCAACAGGGGAACTATGGCTACACCTTC
TRBV5-4	.	TRBJ2-5	TRBD2	CASSWGRVRETQYF	TGTGCCAGCAGCTGGGGGAGGGTTCGAGAGACCCAGTACTTC
TRBV29-1	.	TRBJ1-2	.	CSVEKYSYTGYTF	TGCAGCGTTGAGAAATATTCCTATACTGGCTACACCTTC
TRBV27	once	TRBJ1-6	TRBD1	CASTLRGQPIYNSPLHF	TGTGCCAGCACCCTCCGGGGACAGCCGATTTATAATTCACCCCTCCACTTT
TRBV27	.	TRBJ1-2	.	CASSSWDGQSDYGYPF	TGTGCCAGCAGTTCCTGGGACGGACAATCGGACTATGGCTACCCCTTC
TRBV7-9	.	TRBJ1-6	.	CASSLPGVHSPLHF	TGTGCCAGCAGCTTGCCAGGGGTACATTCACCCCTCCACTTT
TRBV6-5	.	TRBJ1-5	.	CASSYSLGGHQPQHF	TGTGCCAGCAGTTACTCGTTGGGGGGTCATCAGCCCCAGCATTTT
TRBV2	.	TRBJ2-3	TRBD2	CASRPQGGDTDTQYF	TGTGCCAGCAGACCCCAGGGAGGGGACACAGATACGCAGTATTTT
TRBV7-2	.	TRBJ2-1	.	CASNQYSEQFF	TGTGCCAGCAACCAATACAGTGAGCAGTTCTTC
TRBV28	few	TRBJ1-1	.	CASSSTDQGRAEAFF	TGTGCCAGCAGTTCTACAGACCAAGGGAGGGCTGAAGCTTTCTTT
TRBV23-1	.	TRBJ2-1	TRBD1	CASSQSSRVGGVGSYNEQFF	TGCGCCAGCAGTCAATCTAGTCGGGTAGGGGGCGTTGGGTCCTACAATGAGCAGTTCTTC
TRBV10-3	.	TRBJ2-3	.	CAISSSQGSTDTQYF	TGTGCCATCAGTTCGTCGCAGGGGAGCACAGATACGCAGTATTTT
TRBV7-2	.	TRBJ1-4	TRBD1	CASSPWDRGYTPTNEKLFF	TGTGCCAGCAGCCCCTGGGACAGGGGCTACACTCCAACTAATGAAAAACTGTTTTTT
TRBV20-1	.	TRBJ2-7	.	CSARNRYEQYF	TGCAGTGCTAGAAACAGGTACGAGCAGTACTTC
TRBV6-4	.	TRBJ1-1	.	CASSRDMNTEAFF	TGTGCCAGCAGTCGAGACATGAACACTGAAGCTTTCTTT